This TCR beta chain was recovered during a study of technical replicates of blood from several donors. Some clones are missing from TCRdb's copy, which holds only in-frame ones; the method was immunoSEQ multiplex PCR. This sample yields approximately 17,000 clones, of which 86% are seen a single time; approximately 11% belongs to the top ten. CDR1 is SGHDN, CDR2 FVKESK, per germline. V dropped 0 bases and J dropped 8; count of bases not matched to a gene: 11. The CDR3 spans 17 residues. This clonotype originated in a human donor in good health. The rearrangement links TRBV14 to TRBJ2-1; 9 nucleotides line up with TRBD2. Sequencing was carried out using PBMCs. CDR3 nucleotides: TGTGCCAGCAGCCAAGATCGTACAGTAGCGGGAGCGGATGAGCAGTTCTTC. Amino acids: CASSQDRTVAGADEQFF.